This is a list of T cell receptor beta chains from one sample in a study of spatial heterogeneity in lung cancer. MiXCR, applied by TCRdb to the 5' RACE reads, yields one record per CDR3 protein. This sample has around 10,000 distinct CDR3 sequences, with about 8.6% found just once. The material sequenced was PBMCs, taken at surgery. All receptors come from a male donor with early-stage non-small cell lung cancer. Each CDR3 is given with its conserved first and last residue. The D gene is left open where the match is weak.

V: TRBV10-2
D: .
CDR3: CASNPSNTGELFF

V: TRBV6-2/TRBV6-3
D: .
CDR3: CASSGWSTGELFF

V: TRBV15
D: .
CDR3: CATSRDRGGETQYF

V: TRBV15
D: .
CDR3: CATSREEARGYTF

V: TRBV4-3
D: TRBD2
CDR3: CASSSSGTSGYNEQFF

V: TRBV20-1
D: .
CDR3: CSARLAGVEDTQYF

V: TRBV5-6
D: .
CDR3: CASMEGSLEQYF

V: TRBV14
D: .
CDR3: CASSQSRGGSGNTIYF

V: TRBV7-2
D: TRBD2
CDR3: CASSLVGLAGGVEETQYF

V: TRBV3-1
D: TRBD2
CDR3: CASSEIAGTVETQYF

V: TRBV7-9
D: .
CDR3: CASSRDTVRYEQYF

V: TRBV9
D: .
CDR3: CASSVDQGFAGELFF

V: TRBV19
D: .
CDR3: CASIPSPGRLNTEAFF

V: TRBV5-1
D: TRBD2
CDR3: CASSQGLAGAETQYF

V: TRBV9
D: TRBD1
CDR3: CASSGQGAGGNTIYF

V: TRBV9
D: .
CDR3: CASSADHHQYF

V: TRBV11-3
D: TRBD1
CDR3: CASSLGQGVQETQYF

V: TRBV10-3
D: TRBD1
CDR3: CAAKTGGPYEQYF

V: TRBV28
D: .
CDR3: CASSLSGSNTEAFF

V: TRBV14
D: .
CDR3: CASRGSLAQSYNEQFF

V: TRBV6-2/TRBV6-3
D: TRBD2
CDR3: CASFLSSSGAPSSYNEQFF

V: TRBV2
D: .
CDR3: CASSSQQGLYGYTF

V: TRBV7-6
D: TRBD2
CDR3: CASSLGLAWMTTQYF

V: TRBV6-4
D: TRBD1
CDR3: CASSPGGAENIQYF

V: TRBV7-6
D: TRBD2
CDR3: CASSLAPAGVAGELFF

V: TRBV5-1
D: .
CDR3: CASSWDQETQYF

V: TRBV12-3/TRBV12-4
D: .
CDR3: CASSALLMWSNTGELFF

V: TRBV7-2
D: .
CDR3: CASSPPPALDTQYF

V: TRBV6-2/TRBV6-3
D: .
CDR3: CASSYGSETTDMQYF

V: TRBV7-2
D: TRBD1
CDR3: CASSLAGQGETQYF

V: TRBV6-5
D: TRBD1
CDR3: CASTRQGLYGYTF

V: TRBV10-3
D: TRBD1
CDR3: CAIRPGQGWTEAFF

V: TRBV7-9
D: .
CDR3: CASTPLGWNTGELFF

V: TRBV6-5
D: .
CDR3: CANSGSGVADQPQHF

V: TRBV4-1
D: .
CDR3: CASSSGRQDEQFF

V: TRBV25-1
D: .
CDR3: CASSDPRGGGYNEQFF

V: TRBV15
D: .
CDR3: CATQTPCGSWRTDTQYF

V: TRBV11-2
D: .
CDR3: CASSSIQGAEAFF

V: TRBV5-8
D: .
CDR3: CASSQEGRGTEAFF

V: TRBV5-4
D: .
CDR3: CASSLDLGVGKEQYF

V: TRBV10-3
D: .
CDR3: CAISAQGRHNEQFF

V: TRBV2
D: .
CDR3: CASSGMGGELFF

V: TRBV25-1
D: TRBD1
CDR3: CASSELDRVGEKLFF

V: TRBV7-9
D: .
CDR3: CASSLGSLKGPYNEQFF

V: TRBV6-5
D: .
CDR3: CASSYSRYDSYEQYF

V: TRBV18
D: .
CDR3: CASSPGIPADTQYF